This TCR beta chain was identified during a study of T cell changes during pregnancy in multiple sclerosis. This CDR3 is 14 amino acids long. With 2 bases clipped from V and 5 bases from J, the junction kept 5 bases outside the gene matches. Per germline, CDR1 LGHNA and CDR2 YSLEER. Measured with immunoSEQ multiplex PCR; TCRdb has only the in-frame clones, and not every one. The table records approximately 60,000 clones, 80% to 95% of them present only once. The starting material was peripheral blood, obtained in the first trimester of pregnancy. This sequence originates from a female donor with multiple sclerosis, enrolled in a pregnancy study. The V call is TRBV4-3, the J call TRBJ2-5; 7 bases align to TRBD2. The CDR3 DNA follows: TGCGCCAGCAGCCAAAAGCGGGGTTGGGAGACCCAGTACTTC. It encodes CASSQKRGWETQYF.